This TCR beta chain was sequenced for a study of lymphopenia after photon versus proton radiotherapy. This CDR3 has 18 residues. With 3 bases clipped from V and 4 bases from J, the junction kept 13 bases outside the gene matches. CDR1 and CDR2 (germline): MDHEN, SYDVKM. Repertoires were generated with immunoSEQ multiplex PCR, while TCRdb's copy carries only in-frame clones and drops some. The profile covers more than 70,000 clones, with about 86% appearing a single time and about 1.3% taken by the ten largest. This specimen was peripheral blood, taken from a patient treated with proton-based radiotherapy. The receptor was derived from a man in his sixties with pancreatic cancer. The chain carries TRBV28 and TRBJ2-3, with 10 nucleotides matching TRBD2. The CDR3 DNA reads TGTGCCAGCAGTTTTTTAGTAGCGGGAGGAGTCGAGGCAGATACGCAGTATTTT. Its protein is CASSFLVAGGVEADTQYF.